Presented here are 30 T cell receptor beta chains from one specimen sequenced in a study of blood T cell repertoires in COVID-19. Assay: immunoSEQ multiplex PCR; the TCRdb copy retains only in-frame clones and omits some. The repertoire holds about 300,000 clones, with about 88% as singletons. Sequencing was carried out using peripheral blood. All receptors derive from a man aged 70-80 years with acute or convalescent COVID-19.

The V gene is TRBV18, the J gene TRBJ2-2, with 10 bases lining up with TRBD1. This CDR3 region has 15 residues. Looked up from germline, CDR1 is KGHSH and CDR2 is LQKENI. J was trimmed by 2 bases and V by 4 bases; bases with no gene match: 1. Written as DNA, the CDR3 is TGTGCCAGCTCACGGGACAGGGGAAACACCGGGGAGCTGTTTTTT. Protein: CASSRDRGNTGELFF.

As to this clone: At one end, the junction sequence differs from germline, possibly due to a read error. The genes are TRBV9 and TRBJ1-1, with a tentative D call TRBD1 (6 bases). CDR3 length: 14 residues. Germline V gene data show CDR1 as SGDLS and CDR2 as YYNGEE. CDR3 protein: CASSSQGSNTETFF. DNA of the CDR3: TGTGCCAGCAGCTCACAGGGTTCGAACACTGAAACTTTCTTT.

This clone was found once. The same CDR3 is also encoded by other DNA sequences in this sample. The chain is built from TRBV28 and TRBJ2-2; 7 bases fit TRBD1. Per germline, CDR1 MDHEN and CDR2 SYDVKM. The CDR3 extends over 15 amino acids. V trimming: 2 bases; J trimming: 4 bases; junction bases outside the gene matches: 4. CDR3 in amino acids: CASSLDRAGTGELFF. CDR3 coding DNA: TGTGCCAGCAGTTTAGACAGGGCGGGCACCGGGGAGCTGTTTTTT.

The chain is built from TRBV20-1 and TRBJ1-5; D is possibly TRBD1 (5 bases). The V end was cut by 3 bases, the J end by 4 bases, with 13 bases between. From germline, CDR1 is DFQATT and CDR2 SNEGSKA (reference sequence). The CDR3 spans 14 residues. The CDR3 DNA is TGCAGTGCTAGTAGGCGCAGGGCAAATCAGCCCCAGCATTTT. It encodes CSASRRRANQPQHF.

This chain uses TRBV28 with TRBJ2-7, with TRBD1 matching over 10 bases. V shed 4 bases, J shed 7 bases, and the junction held 13 bases outside the gene matches. CDR1 is MDHEN, CDR2 SYDVKM, per germline. This CDR3 region has 16 residues. CDR3: CASSSTPGQGPREQYF. Written as DNA, the CDR3 is TGTGCCAGCAGTTCAACGCCGGGACAGGGGCCGCGGGAGCAGTACTTC.

This clone has just one count. This chain links TRBV5-6 with TRBJ2-7; TRBD1 aligns across 10 bases. This CDR3 spans 16 amino acids. The V gene's germline CDR1 is SGHDT and CDR2 YYEEEE. V was pared by 3 bases and J by 7 bases, with 13 bases of the junction left unmatched. The CDR3 loop is CASSSIGGQGLYEQYF. The CDR3 DNA is TGTGCCAGCAGCTCCATCGGGGGACAGGGGTTGTATGAGCAGTACTTC. Looking up the rest from reference TRBV5-6 and TRBJ2-7 gives the full variable domain: DAGVTQSPTHLIKTRGQQVTLRCSPKSGHDTVSWYQQALGQGPQFIFQYYEEEERQRGNFPDRFSGHQFPNYSSELNVNALLLGDSALYLCASSSIGGQGLYEQYFGPGTRLTVT.

V gene TRBV6-4 combines with J gene TRBJ2-1; TRBD1 aligns across 10 bases. Germline V gene sequence: CDR1 MRHNA, CDR2 SNTAGT. This CDR3 has 15 residues. The ends lost 6 bases at V and 9 bases at J; junction bases unmatched: 11. The CDR3 nucleotides read TGTGCCAGCAGGGTGACAGACAGGGGGCAAGGTGAGCAGTTCTTC. It encodes CASRVTDRGQGEQFF.

The CDR3 reads CASSLTRWDGYTF. In nucleotides, the CDR3 is TGTGCCAGCAGCCTGACTCGGTGGGATGGCTACACCTTC. The chain joins TRBV2 to TRBJ1-2; no definite D call. CDR1 is SNHLY and CDR2 is FYNNEI in the germline V gene. V lost 6 bases, J lost 6 bases, and 14 bases lay in between. The CDR3 spans 13 residues. Using reference TRBV2 and TRBJ1-2 for the parts outside the CDR3, the full variable domain is EPEVTQTPSHQVTQMGQEVILRCVPISNHLYFYWYRQILGQKVEFLVSFYNNEISEKSEIFDDQFSVERPDGSNFTLKIRSTKLEDSAMYFCASSLTRWDGYTFGSGTRLTVV.

The chain uses TRBV7-2 and TRBJ2-3; 7 nucleotides align to TRBD2. In germline, CDR1 is SGHTA, CDR2 FQGNSA. This CDR3 is built from 16 residues. After removal of 1 base from V and 1 base from J, the junction contained 5 bases not matched to a gene. The CDR3 DNA is TGTGCCAGCAGCTTAGGAGTGAGCGGGGGCACAGATACGCAGTATTTT. It specifies CASSLGVSGGTDTQYF.

The rearrangement joins TRBV28 to TRBJ2-1, with a tentative D call TRBD1 (5 bases). Germline V gene sequence: CDR1 MDHEN, CDR2 SYDVKM. The CDR3 is 14 amino acids. V lost 2 bases and J 4 bases, leaving 9 bases between the germline ends. Here the CDR3 reads CASSLNGQYNEQFF. CDR3 sequence (DNA): TGTGCCAGCAGTTTAAATGGACAATACAATGAGCAGTTCTTC.

The chain recombines TRBV29-1 with TRBJ2-3; 7 nucleotides match TRBD1. CDR3 length: 14 residues. In germline, CDR1 is SQVTM, CDR2 ANQGSEA. Germline trimming cut 7 bases from V and 2 bases from J; bases unmatched to any gene: 9. The CDR3 sequence: CSATAGQDTDTQYF. The CDR3 region has the DNA TGCAGCGCGACTGCCGGACAGGACACAGATACGCAGTATTTT.

The genes are TRBV14 and TRBJ2-1, with TRBD2 as a possible D gene (6 bases). Per the germline V gene, CDR1 is SGHDN and CDR2 is FVKESK. The length of the CDR3 is 13 residues. Trimming took 2 bases from V and 10 from J, leaving 12 bases between them. The chain's CDR3 is CASSQNRDSEQFF. The CDR3 nucleotides read TGTGCCAGCAGCCAAAACCGGGACTCAGAGCAGTTCTTC.

The V call is TRBV9, the J call TRBJ2-3, with D unclear. Germline V gene data show CDR1 as SGDLS and CDR2 as YYNGEE. This CDR3 region has 15 residues. Trimming cost V 0 bases and J 4 bases, with 12 bases left between them. In DNA form, the CDR3 reads TGTGCCAGCAGCGTAGTTACAGCCGAGTCAGATACGCAGTATTTT. Amino acid sequence: CASSVVTAESDTQYF.

The chain employs TRBV5-4 and TRBJ1-5, with D possibly matching TRBD1 (6 bases). The V and J ends lost 1 base and 4 bases respectively, with 9 bases between them. CDR3 length: 14 residues. Germline CDR1 is SGHNT and CDR2 is YYREEE (reference sequence). The CDR3 coding sequence is TGTGCCAGCAGCTTGCAGGGGTTTAATCAGCCCCAGCATTTT. Translated: CASSLQGFNQPQHF.

This clone was found once. V gene TRBV7-9 combines with J gene TRBJ1-6; 7 bases are shared with TRBD1. The CDR3 has 16 residues. V shed 7 bases, J shed 10 bases, and the junction held 16 bases outside the gene matches. CDR1 and CDR2 (germline): SEHNR, FQNEAQ (reference sequence). CDR3 in DNA: TGTGCCAGCACTGAAACAGCCGGGACAGTTGAATCACCCCTCCACTTT. Amino acid sequence: CASTETAGTVESPLHF.

Details on this clone: At one end, the junction sequence differs from germline, possibly due to a read error. The genes are TRBV4-2 and TRBJ2-1; 10 bases are a match to TRBD2. Germline assignment: CDR1 LGHNA and CDR2 YNFKEQ. The CDR3 extends over 15 amino acids. This CDR3 is CASSQDMASGSGFLF. The CDR3 nucleotides read TGTGCCAGCAGCCAAGATATGGCTAGCGGGAGTGGTTTTCTCTTC.

The chain combines TRBV6-5 with TRBJ2-7; D is possibly TRBD2 (5 bases). Trimming took off 8 bases at V and 0 bases at J, with 8 bases between the two ends. This CDR3 is built from 12 residues. Germline lookup yields CDR1 MNHEY and CDR2 SVGAGI. The CDR3 sequence: CASGRSSYEQYF. CDR3 DNA sequence: TGTGCCAGCGGGAGAAGCTCCTACGAGCAGTACTTC.

This chain connects TRBV7-9 to TRBJ2-5; no definite D call. CDR3 length equals 11 residues. V dropped 5 bases and J dropped 5 bases, with 6 bases sitting between them. Germline values: CDR1 SEHNR, CDR2 FQNEAQ (reference sequence). DNA of the CDR3: TGTGCCAGCAGCGCAGGCGAGACCCAGTACTTC. It is translated as CASSAGETQYF.

The chain joins TRBV10-3 to TRBJ1-1; 10 bases align to TRBD1. Germline CDR1 is ENHRY and CDR2 is SYGVKD. This CDR3 has 16 residues. V lost 9 bases, J lost 4 bases, and 14 bases stayed unmatched. As DNA, the CDR3 is TGTGCCATAAGACCGGGACAGGGGATTAATGGCACTGAAGCTTTCTTT. It specifies CAIRPGQGINGTEAFF.

This chain connects TRBV18 to TRBJ1-1; possible D gene TRBD1, 5 bases. The germline V and J ends were trimmed by 3 bases and 0 bases, with 20 bases remaining between them. The CDR3 is made up of 18 amino acids. Germline lookup yields CDR1 KGHSH and CDR2 LQKENI. The CDR3 loop reads CASSPNRPGKGMNTEAFF. CDR3 in DNA: TGTGCCAGCTCACCGAACAGGCCCGGAAAGGGGATGAACACTGAAGCTTTCTTT.

This sequence joins TRBV28 and TRBJ2-7, with D possibly matching TRBD1 (6 bases). Germline V gene data show CDR1 as MDHEN and CDR2 as SYDVKM. Trimming removed 6 bases from V and 0 bases from J, with 15 bases in between. This CDR3 spans 15 amino acids. In nucleotides, the CDR3 is TGTGCCAGCAGGCTTACAGGGACCAGCTCCTACGAGCAGTACTTC. It is translated as CASRLTGTSSYEQYF. The variable domain in full, completed from reference TRBV28 and TRBJ2-7, reads DVKVTQSSRYLVKRTGEKVFLECVQDMDHENMFWYRQDPGLGLRLIYFSYDVKMKEKGDIPEGYSVSREKKERFSLILESASTNQTSMYLCASRLTGTSSYEQYFGPGTRLTVT.

The CDR3 region is CASSQPPGQRNTGELFF. CDR3 coding DNA: TGTGCCAGCAGTCAACCCCCGGGACAGCGAAACACCGGGGAGCTGTTTTTT. This rearrangement joins TRBV6-6 to TRBJ2-2; TRBD1 matches 7 bases. J gave up 2 bases and V 5 bases, and 11 bases lay outside the gene matches. CDR3 length equals 17 residues. CDR1 and CDR2 (germline): MNHNY, SVGAGI (reference sequence).

The chain recombines TRBV19 with TRBJ1-5; D unresolved. The ends were cut back, 2 bases at V and 0 bases at J, with 11 bases in the middle. This CDR3 comprises 16 residues. The germline gives CDR1 LNHDA, CDR2 SQIVND (reference sequence). The CDR3 sequence is CASSITYANSNQPQHF. The CDR3 DNA sequence: TGTGCCAGTAGTATAACCTACGCAAATAGCAATCAGCCCCAGCATTTT.

Concerning this clone itself: A junction boundary mismatches the germline segment, possibly from a read error. This chain links TRBV30 with TRBJ2-7; D possibly corresponds to TRBD2 (5 bases). The CDR3 runs 13 residues. Germline V gene lookup returns CDR1 GTSNPN and CDR2 SVGIG (reference sequence). CDR3 in amino acids: CAWSAQSAGRTTF. In DNA, the CDR3 is TGTGCCTGGAGTGCCCAGAGTGCGGGTCGAACTACCTTC.

This clone was seen more than once but under ten times. This chain joins TRBV2 and TRBJ1-4; maybe TRBD1 (6 bases). Germline values: CDR1 SNHLY, CDR2 FYNNEI. Trimming removed 2 bases from V and 10 bases from J, with 17 bases in between. This CDR3 region has 15 residues. The CDR3 region has the DNA TGTGCCAGCAGTGAAAGTCCAGGGGCGGGGGGAAAACTGTTTTTT. Its protein product is CASSESPGAGGKLFF. The full variable domain, with the rest looked up from reference TRBV2 and TRBJ1-4, is EPEVTQTPSHQVTQMGQEVILRCVPISNHLYFYWYRQILGQKVEFLVSFYNNEISEKSEIFDDQFSVERPDGSNFTLKIRSTKLEDSAMYFCASSESPGAGGKLFFGSGTQLSVL.

The rearrangement joins TRBV5-1 to TRBJ2-6; D gene ambiguous. Trimming cost V 4 bases and J 0 bases, with 8 bases left between them. This CDR3 comprises 15 residues. The germline gives CDR1 SGHRS, CDR2 YFSETQ. The CDR3 sequence is CASSAAASGANVLTF. CDR3 DNA sequence: TGCGCCAGCAGCGCCGCGGCCTCTGGGGCCAACGTCCTGACTTTC.

The chain's CDR3 is CASSYSAGGEFF. The CDR3 DNA is TGTGCCAGCAGTTACTCTGCGGGGGGGGAGTTCTTC. The chain couples TRBV6-5 to TRBJ2-1; 9 bases line up with TRBD2. The CDR3 contains 12 residues. Looked up from germline, CDR1 is MNHEY and CDR2 is SVGAGI. V was pared by 0 bases and J by 14 bases, with 2 bases of the junction left unmatched.

This chain connects TRBV9 to TRBJ1-1, with 8 bases lining up with TRBD1. Losses at the gene ends were 6 bases for V and 4 bases for J; bases not matched to a gene: 8. CDR3 size: 14 residues. Per the germline V gene, CDR1 is SGDLS and CDR2 is YYNGEE. In nucleotides, the CDR3 is TGTGCCAGCAACCCGACAGGGGTGGGCACTGAAGCTTTCTTT. Protein sequence: CASNPTGVGTEAFF.

The rearrangement links TRBV21-1 to TRBJ1-5. TRBV21-1 is reported as a pseudogene. This CDR3 region has 19 residues. CDR3 protein: CASSKRGGLALWSNQPQHF. CDR3 DNA sequence: TGTGCCAGCAGCAAAAGGGGGGGGCTGGCCCTTTGGAGCAATCAGCCCCAGCATTTT.

The V call is TRBV7-3, the J call TRBJ2-1, with TRBD2 identical over 8 bases. J was trimmed by 9 bases and V by 5 bases; bases with no gene match: 6. Per the germline V gene, CDR1 is SGHTA and CDR2 is FQGTGA. There are 13 residues in the CDR3. This CDR3 is CASSRTSLGEQFF. CDR3 coding DNA: TGTGCCAGCAGCCGGACTAGCTTGGGTGAGCAGTTCTTC.